These T cell receptor beta chains were read from a single sample in a study of response to subunit inactivated influenza vaccine. Using its own MiXCR run on the RT-PCR reads, TCRdb lists one record per CDR3 protein. The data contain approximately 500,000 distinct CDR3 sequences, 10% to 15% of them singletons. This sample comprised PBMCs from blood, obtained roughly 6 weeks after vaccination. These receptors were obtained from a man aged 45-60 years who received an inactivated influenza vaccine. Both conserved end residues are trimmed from each CDR3.

>TRBJ2-7|TRBV10-3
AIRDTTYEQY
>TRBJ2-1|TRBV9
ASSVRKGLSSYNEQF
>TRBJ1-6|TRBV4-2
ASSQDLATQATLH
>TRBJ1-2|TRBV20-1
SARDRGRQAGNGYT
>TRBJ1-5|TRBV20-1
SARGLQGHQPQH
>TRBJ2-1|TRBV13
ATSLGNSYNEQF
>TRBJ2-7|TRBV20-1
SARVGLEQY
>TRBJ2-4|TRBV20-1
SARDGQRAKNIQY
>TRBJ2-3|TRBV29-1
SVATGDRTDTQY
>TRBJ2-1|TRBV20-1
SARDPTGAASYNEQF
>TRBJ2-7|TRBV25-1
ASSEWGTGGHYEQY
>TRBJ2-6|TRBV7-3
ASSLPTGSGANVLT
>TRBJ2-2|TRBV11-1
ASSLAWSNTGELF
>TRBJ2-5|TRBV5-5
ASSDTRAGETQY
>TRBJ2-5|TRBV15
ATSSTGGVKTQY
>TRBJ2-4|TRBV20-1
SPGRGGKNIQY
>TRBJ2-3|TRBV11-2
ASSRWGLANTDTQY
>TRBJ1-2|TRBV5-1
ASRPTGNYGYT
>TRBJ1-5|TRBV4-1
ASSQNEYYNQPQH
>TRBJ2-7|TRBV5-1
ASRTLDYEQY
>TRBJ2-1|TRBV7-6
ASSLDPGGREQF
>TRBJ2-4|TRBV5-5
ASSLATGHLAKNIQY
>TRBJ2-6|TRBV5-1
ASSSTGSSGANVLT
>TRBJ2-7|TRBV6-2/TRBV6-3
ASSFPGQGDEQY